Below, 10 T cell receptor beta chains from the same sample are listed, as sequenced in a study of T cell clonotyping in hematopoietic cell transplantation. The assay was immunoSEQ multiplex PCR, and TCRdb's table has in-frame clones only and misses some. This sample has 17,000 or so clones, with almost 90% found just once. Sequenced material: peripheral blood mononuclear cells. These receptors originate from a man aged 50 or older in good health. Some clones in this sample may be carry-over from other donors' samples.

V and J are TRBV7-9 and TRBJ2-7, with 11 positions matching TRBD1. Trimming cost V 4 bases and J 7 bases; bases outside gene matches: 12. This CDR3 comprises 16 residues. CDR1 SEHNR and CDR2 FQNEAQ come from the germline V gene (reference sequence). Here the CDR3 DNA reads TGTGCCAGCAGCTCGATACGTGGGACAGGGGGGACAGAGCAGTACTTC. Translated, it gives CASSSIRGTGGTEQYF.

V gene TRBV12-5 combines with J gene TRBJ1-1; 7 nucleotides align to TRBD1. The germline V gene encodes CDR1 LGHNT and CDR2 FRNRAP. The junction had 3 bases not matched to a gene; V was cut back by 1 base and J by 1 base. This CDR3 is built from 15 residues. The CDR3 is CASGLGGQRNTEAFF. The DNA for the CDR3 is TGTGCTAGTGGTTTGGGGGGACAGAGGAACACTGAAGCTTTCTTT.

The chain combines TRBV30 with TRBJ2-1, with 15 bases fitting TRBD2. The V gene end was trimmed by 5 bases and the J gene end by 4 bases; junction bases not matched to a gene: 3. This CDR3 has 15 residues. Per the germline V gene, CDR1 is GTSNPN and CDR2 is SVGIG (reference sequence). CDR3 nucleotides: TGTGCCTGGGGGACTAGCGGGGGGTTATACAATGAGCAGTTCTTC. It translates to CAWGTSGGLYNEQFF. The complete variable domain, with remaining parts taken from reference TRBV30 and TRBJ2-1, reads SQTIHQWPATLVQPVGSPLSLECTVEGTSNPNLYWYRQAAGRGLQLLFYSVGIGQISSEVPQNLSASRPQDRQFILSSKKLLLSDSGFYLCAWGTSGGLYNEQFFGPGTRLTVL.

This clone occurred a few times. The J gene is TRBJ1-2, the V gene TRBV19; D is perhaps TRBD1 (5 bases). Trimming removed 6 bases at V and 4 bases at J, with 15 bases between. CDR3 length equals 14 residues. Germline V gene sequence: CDR1 LNHDA, CDR2 SQIVND (reference sequence). The CDR3 bases are TGTGCCAGTAGGGCTCTGAGTAGGGGCTATGGCTACACCTTC. The encoded protein is CASRALSRGYGYTF.

The chain carries TRBV18 and TRBJ2-5; no clear D gene. The CDR3 sequence is 13 residues long. The V gene's germline CDR1 is KGHSH and CDR2 LQKENI. Trimming removed 2 bases at V and 7 bases at J, with 11 bases between. The CDR3 region has the DNA TGTGCCAGCTCACCAGGGCTAGAAGGGACCCAGTACTTC. It specifies CASSPGLEGTQYF.

This clone is a singleton in its sample. The chain carries TRBV6-6 and TRBJ2-7; D possibly matches TRBD1 or TRBD2 (5 bases each). The CDR3 has 12 amino acids. Trimming left V 5 bases short and J 2 bases short, with 7 bases between. Germline V CDR1 and CDR2: MNHNY, SVGAGI (reference sequence). CDR3 residues: CASSGGPYEQYF. As DNA, the CDR3 is TGTGCCAGCAGTGGGGGTCCCTACGAGCAGTACTTC.

This chain links TRBV25-1 with TRBJ1-4; 8 bases agree with TRBD1. The CDR3 has 15 amino acids. V shed 5 bases, J shed 7 bases, and the junction held 9 bases outside the gene matches. CDR1 MGHDK and CDR2 SYGVNS come from the germline V gene. CDR3 amino acids: CASSLQGAPSEKLFF. Written as DNA, the CDR3 is TGTGCCAGCAGTTTGCAGGGGGCGCCGAGTGAAAAACTGTTTTTT.

The rearrangement links TRBV27 to TRBJ2-7, with TRBD1 matching 8 bases. The V gene's germline CDR1 is MNHEY and CDR2 SMNVEV (reference sequence). V lost 5 bases, J lost 5 bases, and 5 bases stayed unmatched. This CDR3 comprises 13 residues. The CDR3 reads CASSRQGFHEQYF. For the CDR3, the DNA is TGTGCCAGCAGTCGACAGGGGTTCCACGAGCAGTACTTC.

This sequence joins TRBV7-2 and TRBJ2-5; perhaps D is TRBD1 or TRBD2 (5 bases each). The CDR3 has 14 amino acids. V was pared by 0 bases and J by 1 base, with 6 bases between. Germline CDR1 is SGHTA and CDR2 is FQGNSA. The CDR3 coding sequence is TGTGCCAGCAGCTTAGCGGGGACCCAAGAGACCCAGTACTTC. Translated, it gives CASSLAGTQETQYF.

The chain is built from TRBV29-1 and TRBJ2-7; 8 nucleotides line up with TRBD1. Germline V gene lookup returns CDR1 SQVTM and CDR2 ANQGSEA. V lost 4 bases to trimming and J lost 2 bases; unmatched junction nucleotides: 4. The CDR3 totals 13 residues. CDR3 bases: TGCAGCGTTGGCGTGACAGGGGCCTACGAGCAGTACTTC. It specifies CSVGVTGAYEQYF.